The entry that follows covers one T cell receptor beta chain sequence. An end of the junction does not agree with germline; a read error may underlie this. This CDR3 comprises 18 residues. CDR1 is MGHRA, CDR2 YSYEKL, per germline. The data stem from a study of OX40 agonist ivuxolimab in advanced cancers. About the study: Those treated in dose escalation had hepatocellular carcinoma, melanoma, renal cell cancer or head and neck cancer. At about 82% male, the cohort had a mean age of 60 years, ranging from roughly 20 to 85.

Patients had blood sampled at baseline and again on cycle 4 day 1 and cycle 7 day 1. The method was immunoSEQ multiplex PCR; TCRdb's version includes in-frame clones alone and lacks a portion of them. The data contain fewer than 100,000 clones, approximately 91% of them singletons. The chain uses TRBV4-1 and TRBJ1-2; the match to TRBD1 covers 12 bases. The source was CD4+ or CD8+ T cells sorted from blood, collected in a trial of the OX40 agonist ivuxolimab. The sequence came from an adult with an advanced solid tumor such as melanoma, head and neck, liver or kidney cancer. The CDR3 DNA reads as TGCGCCAGCAGCCTCACTTGGGGGACAGGGGGCGTTAACTATGACTACACCTTC. Translated, it gives CASSLTWGTGGVNYDYTF.